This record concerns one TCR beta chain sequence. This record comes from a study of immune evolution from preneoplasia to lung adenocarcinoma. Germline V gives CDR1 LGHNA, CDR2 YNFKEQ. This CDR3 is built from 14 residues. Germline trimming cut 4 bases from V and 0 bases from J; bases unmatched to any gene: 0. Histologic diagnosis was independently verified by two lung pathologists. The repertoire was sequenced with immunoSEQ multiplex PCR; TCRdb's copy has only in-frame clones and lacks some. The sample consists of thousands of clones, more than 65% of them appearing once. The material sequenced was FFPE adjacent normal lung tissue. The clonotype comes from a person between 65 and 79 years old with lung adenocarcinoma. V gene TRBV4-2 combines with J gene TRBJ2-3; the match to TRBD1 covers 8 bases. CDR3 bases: TGTGCCAGCAGCCGACAGGGGAGCACAGATACGCAGTATTTT. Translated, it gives CASSRQGSTDTQYF.